This T cell receptor (beta chain) was recovered during a study of cytomegalovirus exposure and HLA in healthy donors. The primer mix had 60 Vbeta and 13 Jbeta primers. The data were produced by immunoSEQ multiplex PCR, yet TCRdb's version contains in-frame clones alone and is incomplete. The sample shows about 140,000 clones, 65% to 85% of them seen only once. From germline, CDR1 is SGHNT and CDR2 YYREEE (reference sequence). This CDR3 is built from 16 residues. V dropped 4 bases and J dropped 0; count of bases not matched to a gene: 6. Sequencing input: PBMCs. The chain carries TRBV5-4 and TRBJ2-2; 7 bases match TRBD2. This clonotype was sampled from a man aged 25-40 years in good health and CMV-seronegative. CDR3 DNA sequence: TGTGCCAGCAGCGTGAGACTAGCCCCGAACACCGGGGAGCTGTTTTTT. It translates to CASSVRLAPNTGELFF.